Shown below are 9 T cell receptor beta chains from a single sample sequenced in a study of blood T cells in healthy people across ages. Then a second PCR, running about 6 to 11 cycles, was carried out with a sample-barcoded 5' primer and a J-beta primer mix. A single record per CDR3 protein comes from TCRdb applying MiXCR to the 5' RACE reads. The sample contains roughly 800,000 distinct CDR3 sequences, roughly 60% of which appear only once. The specimen sequenced was blood. Receptors originate from a man younger than 40 in good health.

CDR3 coding DNA: TGTGCCAGCAGCCCACTCCTGGACGTTAATGAAAAACTGTTTTTT. Protein product: CASSPLLDVNEKLFF. This rearrangement joins TRBV6-5 to TRBJ1-4; D remains ambiguous. The CDR3 is 15 amino acids. Germline values: CDR1 MNHEY, CDR2 SVGAGI. Trimming took 6 bases from V and 4 from J, leaving 15 bases between them.

The chain is built from TRBV12-3 or TRBV12-4 and TRBJ1-2; TRBD1 agrees at 7 bases. Trimming at V came to 7 bases and at J to 2 bases, leaving 4 bases not matched to a gene. The CDR3 contains 13 residues. CDR3 coding DNA: TGTGCCAGCAATGGGGACAGAAACTATGGCTACACCTTC. As protein: CASNGDRNYGYTF.

The V and J genes are TRBV6-5 and TRBJ2-1; 9 bases align to TRBD2. Per germline, CDR1 MNHEY and CDR2 SVGAGI. The CDR3 totals 15 residues. J was trimmed by 2 bases and V by 6 bases; bases with no gene match: 5. CDR3 region: CASRPASGAYNEQFF. The CDR3 region has the DNA TGTGCCAGCAGGCCCGCTAGCGGGGCCTACAATGAGCAGTTCTTC.

The CDR3 is CASSERNSNQPQHF. The CDR3 region has the DNA TGTGCCAGCAGTGAAAGGAATAGCAATCAGCCCCAGCATTTT. The rearrangement links TRBV25-1 to TRBJ1-5; no reliable D call. V dropped 2 bases and J dropped 0 bases, with 5 bases sitting between them. The CDR3 sequence is 14 residues long. Germline-derived CDR1 and CDR2 are MGHDK and SYGVNS.

The chain is built from TRBV5-1 and TRBJ2-7; D may be TRBD1 or TRBD2 (6 bases each). V lost 4 bases and J lost 5, with 19 bases in between. Germline-derived CDR1 and CDR2 are SGHRS and YFSETQ. CDR3 size: 15 residues. In DNA, the CDR3 is TGCGCCAGCAGCGTGGGGGGCGGAAGAGGGAACGAGCAGTACTTC. Residues: CASSVGGGRGNEQYF.

The chain joins TRBV20-1 to TRBJ2-5, with 8 bases aligning to TRBD1. Unmatched junction bases numbered 5, after V lost 1 base and J lost 13 bases. The CDR3 covers 11 residues. CDR1 is DFQATT and CDR2 is SNEGSKA in the germline V gene (reference sequence). CDR3 DNA: TGCAGTGCTAGAGGGACAGGGTCGTTGTACTTC. Its protein product is CSARGTGSLYF.

The chain recombines TRBV7-2 with TRBJ1-2; 7 bases map to TRBD1. The CDR3 is made up of 15 amino acids. With 5 bases clipped from V and 8 bases from J, the junction kept 14 bases outside the gene matches. CDR1 SGHTA and CDR2 FQGNSA come from the germline V gene. In DNA, the CDR3 is TGTGCCAGCAGCCTCCCACAGGGGAAAACGGAAGGCTACACCTTC. It codes for CASSLPQGKTEGYTF.

V gene TRBV20-1 combines with J gene TRBJ2-7, with 12 positions matching TRBD2. The J call may not be correct, given that the DNA end is closer to TRBJ2-5. CDR1 and CDR2 (germline): DFQATT, SNEGSKA (reference sequence). The length of the CDR3 is 15 residues. The CDR3 loop is CSARTSGIVRETQYF. The DNA of the CDR3 is TGCAGTGCTCGGACTAGCGGGATAGTCAGAGAGACCCAGTACTTC.

V and J are TRBV20-1 and TRBJ1-2, with 11 nucleotides matching TRBD1. Germline CDR1 is DFQATT and CDR2 is SNEGSKA (reference sequence). J gave up 4 bases and V 7 bases, and 8 bases lay outside the gene matches. CDR3 length: 14 residues. CDR3 sequence (DNA): TGCAGTGTTCCAAGGACAGGGGGCACCTATGGCTACACCTTC. It specifies CSVPRTGGTYGYTF.